This T cell receptor (beta chain) was retrieved from a study of cytomegalovirus exposure and HLA in healthy donors. Study-wide background: Earlier work reported 100 million or so unique TCR beta sequences from 150 million to 200 million T cells.

PCR amplification relied on 60 Vbeta primers (plus 13 Jbeta primers). The repertoire was sequenced with immunoSEQ multiplex PCR; TCRdb's copy has only in-frame clones and lacks some. The sample has some 110,000 clones, over 60% seen once. The CDR3 is made up of 15 amino acids. In germline, CDR1 is MGHRA, CDR2 YSYEKL. With 1 base clipped from V and 9 bases from J, the junction kept 8 bases outside the gene matches. Study results and limitations: The study flagged about 160 TCR beta chains as cytomegalovirus-associated. According to an earlier analysis, most TCR beta V segments yielded productive rearrangements about 90% or about 30% of the time.

As concerns this clone: Its antigen is still unknown.

The rearrangement joins TRBV4-1 to TRBJ2-5, with TRBD1 matching over 10 bases. The sequence was collected from a woman between 25 and 40 years old in good health and CMV-seronegative. Sequencing was performed on PBMCs. The CDR3 DNA reads as TGCGCCAGCAGCCAAGGGGGACAGGGGTTGGGGGCCCAGTACTTC. The encoded protein is CASSQGGQGLGAQYF.